This passage covers 25 T cell receptor beta chains from one sample sequenced in a study of blood T cell repertoires in COVID-19. Profiling relied on immunoSEQ multiplex PCR, and the TCRdb table lists in-frame clones only, not all of them. The sample contains 150,000 to 180,000 clones, around 83% of which appear only once. Sample: peripheral blood. These receptors were obtained from a woman aged 55-70 years with COVID-19, enrolled during active disease.

In its sample, this clone was seen once. The genes are TRBV11-1 and TRBJ1-2, with D possibly matching TRBD1 (5 bases). The CDR3 totals 13 residues. Trimming took off 5 bases at V and 4 bases at J, with 11 bases between the two ends. From germline, CDR1 is SGHAT and CDR2 FQDESV (reference sequence). This CDR3 reads CASSLRQSYGYTF. The CDR3 region has the DNA TGTGCCAGCAGCCTAAGACAGAGCTATGGCTACACCTTC.

V is TRBV9 and J is TRBJ1-2; D unclear. Germline CDR1 and CDR2: SGDLS and YYNGEE. CDR3 length: 13 residues. V was pared by 4 bases and J by 4 bases, with 11 bases between. Here the CDR3 DNA reads TGTGCCAGCAGCCCGAACTCGGGCTATGGCTACACCTTC. Translation: CASSPNSGYGYTF. The full variable domain, rest sourced from reference TRBV9 and TRBJ1-2, is DSGVTQTPKHLITATGQRVTLRCSPRSGDLSVYWYQQSLDQGLQFLIQYYNGEERAKGNILERFSAQQFPDLHSELNLSSLELGDSALYFCASSPNSGYGYTFGSGTRLTVV.

The genes are TRBV6-6 and TRBJ1-3, with 7 bases identical to TRBD1. CDR3 size: 16 residues. From germline, CDR1 is MNHNY and CDR2 SVGAGI (reference sequence). J lost 6 bases, V lost 2 bases, and 10 bases had no gene match. CDR3 protein: CASSYPRFDRVNTIYF. CDR3 in DNA: TGTGCCAGCAGTTACCCGCGATTCGACAGGGTAAACACCATATATTTT.

This chain links TRBV10-2 with TRBJ2-1, with 14 bases identical to TRBD2. Trimming cost V 6 bases and J 12 bases; bases outside gene matches: 10. This CDR3 comprises 15 residues. Germline V lookup: CDR1 WSHSY, CDR2 SAAADI. The CDR3 DNA reads TGCGCCAGCAGGCCCGGGACTAGCGGGGGCCCCGGGCAGTTCTTC. It codes for CASRPGTSGGPGQFF.

V gene TRBV5-1 combines with J gene TRBJ1-2; TRBD1 is a possible D gene (6 bases). The germline V gene encodes CDR1 SGHRS and CDR2 YFSETQ. This CDR3 spans 15 amino acids. Deletions cut 4 bases from V and 3 bases from J, with 16 bases between. CDR3 amino acids: CASSATGKSDYGYTF. In DNA form, the CDR3 reads TGCGCCAGCAGCGCCACAGGGAAGAGCGACTATGGCTACACCTTC.

The CDR3 DNA follows: TGCGCCAGCAGCTACAGGGGTGAGGATGAGCAGTTCTTC. It encodes CASSYRGEDEQFF. The chain couples TRBV5-1 to TRBJ2-1; 7 bases align to TRBD1. V dropped 3 bases and J dropped 8; count of bases not matched to a gene: 5. The CDR3 covers 13 residues. Germline V gene sequence: CDR1 SGHRS, CDR2 YFSETQ.

V usage is TRBV6-5 and J usage is TRBJ2-3; 9 nucleotides agree with TRBD1. This CDR3 spans 15 amino acids. Unmatched junction bases numbered 12, after V lost 10 bases and J lost 4 bases. Germline values: CDR1 MNHEY, CDR2 SVGAGI. CDR3 nucleotide sequence: TGTGCCACACGACCGGGACAGGGACAATCAGATACGCAGTATTTT. It is translated as CATRPGQGQSDTQYF.

The J gene is TRBJ2-3, the V gene TRBV11-2, with TRBD1 matching over 7 bases. Trimming took 4 bases from V and 0 from J; bases not matched to a gene: 7. The CDR3 has 16 residues. Germline loops: CDR1 SGHAT, CDR2 FQNNGV. CDR3 sequence: CASSYEGALSTDTQYF. CDR3 DNA sequence: TGTGCCAGCAGCTACGAGGGGGCCCTTAGCACAGATACGCAGTATTTT.

This clone was picked up many times. The chain employs TRBV14 and TRBJ2-5; 8 bases are shared with TRBD1. Germline assignment: CDR1 SGHDN and CDR2 FVKESK. V lost 4 bases, J lost 2 bases, and 3 bases stayed unmatched. This CDR3 comprises 14 residues. The CDR3 region is CASSRNRGQETQYF. The CDR3 DNA sequence: TGTGCCAGCAGCCGCAACAGGGGGCAAGAGACCCAGTACTTC.

The rearrangement uses TRBV29-1 and TRBJ1-4; D ambiguous. The V gene's germline CDR1 is SQVTM and CDR2 ANQGSEA. V dropped 5 bases and J dropped 8 bases, with 12 bases sitting between them. The CDR3 has 12 amino acids. The CDR3 DNA reads TGCAGCGTTCAATACGGTGTCGAAAAACTGTTTTTT. It yields the protein CSVQYGVEKLFF.

This clone was picked up one time. V is TRBV12-3 or TRBV12-4 and J is TRBJ2-5, with TRBD2 matching over 10 bases. The junction had 5 bases not matched to a gene; V was cut back by 8 bases and J by 5 bases. This CDR3 is 13 amino acids long. The CDR3 nucleotides are TGTGCCAGCCAGACTAGCGGGTGGGAGACCCAGTACTTC. This encodes CASQTSGWETQYF.

In the case of this clone: The sample contains more than one DNA sequence encoding this CDR3. V and J are TRBV9 and TRBJ2-1; 9 bases are shared with TRBD2. CDR3 size: 16 residues. The V gene end was trimmed by 0 bases and the J gene end by 4 bases; junction bases not matched to a gene: 5. Germline V CDR1 and CDR2: SGDLS, YYNGEE. The CDR3 DNA is TGTGCCAGCAGCGTAGAGTTAGCGGGGGATTACAATGAGCAGTTCTTC. It is translated as CASSVELAGDYNEQFF.

Only a few counts were recorded for this clone. The chain joins TRBV6-5 to TRBJ1-5; maybe TRBD1 (6 bases). V was trimmed by 10 bases and J by 2 bases, leaving 9 bases between them. In germline, CDR1 is MNHEY, CDR2 SVGAGI. The CDR3 is made up of 12 amino acids. Here the CDR3 DNA reads TGTGCCATACAGGGTGGCAATCAGCCCCAGCATTTT. As protein: CAIQGGNQPQHF.

The CDR3 nucleotides read TGTGCCAGCTCTCGGGGACAGGTGAGAGATACGCAGTATTTT. This encodes CASSRGQVRDTQYF. The chain is built from TRBV18 and TRBJ2-3, with 8 bases that match TRBD1. Germline V gives CDR1 KGHSH, CDR2 LQKENI. The trim removed 6 bases at V and 5 bases at J, leaving 7 bases unmatched. This CDR3 region has 14 residues.

The rearrangement joins TRBV9 to TRBJ1-1; TRBD1 agrees at 10 bases. The J segment lost 4 bases and the V segment lost 3 bases, leaving 6 bases of the junction unmatched. The CDR3 totals 15 residues. Germline loops: CDR1 SGDLS, CDR2 YYNGEE. The CDR3 is CASSAGGQGVTEAFF. Here the CDR3 DNA reads TGTGCCAGCAGCGCGGGAGGACAGGGGGTCACTGAAGCTTTCTTT. Using reference TRBV9 and TRBJ1-1 for the parts outside the CDR3, the full variable domain is DSGVTQTPKHLITATGQRVTLRCSPRSGDLSVYWYQQSLDQGLQFLIQYYNGEERAKGNILERFSAQQFPDLHSELNLSSLELGDSALYFCASSAGGQGVTEAFFGQGTRLTVV.

V usage is TRBV6-5 and J usage is TRBJ1-2, with D possibly being TRBD1 (6 bases). V was cut by 2 bases and J by 6 bases, with 10 bases left in between. The germline gives CDR1 MNHEY, CDR2 SVGAGI. The CDR3 spans 13 residues. CDR3 DNA sequence: TGTGCCAGCAGTTACACAGGGAGCAATGGCTACACCTTC. Translating it yields CASSYTGSNGYTF.

This clone occurred once. The CDR3 bases are TGTGCCAGCAGCTTCGGGACAGGCAACTCCTATGGCTACACCTTC. Amino acids: CASSFGTGNSYGYTF. V and J are TRBV7-9 and TRBJ1-2; 8 nucleotides agree with TRBD1. The CDR3 length is 15 residues. The germline gives CDR1 SEHNR, CDR2 FQNEAQ (reference sequence). The junction had 7 bases not matched to a gene; V was cut back by 3 bases and J by 4 bases.

The V gene is TRBV7-2, the J gene TRBJ1-4; the match to TRBD1 covers 7 bases. The CDR3 is 16 amino acids. V lost 2 bases and J lost 4; bases outside the gene matches: 7. Germline loops: CDR1 SGHTA, CDR2 FQGNSA. The CDR3 DNA is TGTGCCAGCAGCTTATCGCCCGGGACAGTTAATGAAAAACTGTTTTTT. Its protein is CASSLSPGTVNEKLFF.

The gene calls are TRBV5-1 and TRBJ1-3; 9 bases are a match to TRBD1. The V and J ends lost 4 bases and 2 bases, in that order; junction bases with no gene match: 4. Germline V gene sequence: CDR1 SGHRS, CDR2 YFSETQ. The CDR3 loop spans 15 amino acids. The CDR3 region is CASSTGTGPGNTIYF. The CDR3 bases are TGCGCCAGCAGCACCGGGACAGGGCCTGGAAACACCATATATTTT.

This chain connects TRBV6-5 to TRBJ1-4; D is perhaps TRBD1 (5 bases). This CDR3 is built from 13 residues. Trimming removed 4 bases from V and 8 bases from J, with 11 bases in between. The germline V gene has CDR1 MNHEY and CDR2 SVGAGI. Here the CDR3 DNA reads TGTGCCAGCAGTTCCGGGGGTGGGGAAAAACTGTTTTTT. The encoded protein is CASSSGGGEKLFF.

The J gene is TRBJ1-1, the V gene TRBV10-1; D not certain. The CDR3 is made up of 13 amino acids. Germline V gene data show CDR1 as WNHNN and CDR2 as SYGVQD (reference sequence). Trimming left V 6 bases short and J 0 bases short, with 8 bases between. This chain's CDR3 is CASSRYLNTEAFF. CDR3 DNA: TGCGCCAGCAGCCGCTACCTGAACACTGAAGCTTTCTTT.

The rearrangement uses TRBV3-1 (or the pseudogene TRBV3-2) and TRBJ1-1; possible D gene TRBD1, 6 bases. V was trimmed by 0 bases and J by 7 bases, leaving 18 bases between them. Germline assignment: CDR1 LGHDT and CDR2 YNNKEL (reference sequence). The CDR3 is 16 residues long. CDR3 sequence (DNA): TGTGCCAGCAGCCAAGATCCGGGGAAGGGGGAAGTTGAAGCTTTCTTT. Its translation is CASSQDPGKGEVEAFF.

In this sample, this clone turned up a few times. The rearrangement uses TRBV2 and TRBJ1-1; D is undetermined. The CDR3 length is 13 residues. Germline lookup yields CDR1 SNHLY and CDR2 FYNNEI. The V and J ends lost 6 bases and 4 bases respectively, with 12 bases between them. CDR3 protein: CASRQVLGTEAFF. CDR3 bases: TGTGCCAGCAGGCAGGTTTTGGGCACTGAAGCTTTCTTT.

The chain couples TRBV5-4 to TRBJ2-5, with 7 bases matching TRBD2. CDR1 SGHNT and CDR2 YYREEE come from the germline V gene (reference sequence). Germline trimming cut 0 bases from V and 5 bases from J; bases unmatched to any gene: 7. The CDR3 totals 15 residues. This CDR3 reads CASSLELAGVETQYF. As DNA, the CDR3 is TGTGCCAGCAGCTTGGAGTTAGCGGGTGTGGAGACCCAGTACTTC.

The V and J genes are TRBV5-6 and TRBJ1-2, with 9 bases identical to TRBD1. The germline V gene encodes CDR1 SGHDT and CDR2 YYEEEE. The CDR3 is made up of 16 amino acids. V lost 2 bases, J lost 8 bases, and 13 bases stayed unmatched. CDR3 protein: CASSLRTGDGFYGYTF. CDR3 coding DNA: TGTGCCAGCAGCTTACGGACAGGGGATGGTTTCTACGGCTACACCTTC.